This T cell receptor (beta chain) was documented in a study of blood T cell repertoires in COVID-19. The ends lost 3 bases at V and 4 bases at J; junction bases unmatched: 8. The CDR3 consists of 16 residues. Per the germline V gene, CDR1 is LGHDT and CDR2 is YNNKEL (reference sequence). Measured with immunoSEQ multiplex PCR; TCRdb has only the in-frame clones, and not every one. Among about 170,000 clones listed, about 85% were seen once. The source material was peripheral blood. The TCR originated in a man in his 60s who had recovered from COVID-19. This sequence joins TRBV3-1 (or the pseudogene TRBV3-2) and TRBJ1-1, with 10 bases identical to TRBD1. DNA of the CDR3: TGTGCCAGCAGCCAGCCCGTAGGACAGGGGGTCACTGAAGCTTTCTTT. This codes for CASSQPVGQGVTEAFF.